A selection of T cell receptor beta chains follows, all from one sample in a study of cytomegalovirus exposure and HLA in healthy donors. This table comes from immunoSEQ multiplex PCR, and its TCRdb copy is limited to in-frame clones, with some not included. This repertoire shows roughly 120,000 clones, 79% found once; its top ten account for approximately 2%. Input material: PBMCs. These receptors were obtained from a man aged 18 to 29 in good health and CMV-seronegative. The conserved cysteine and the conserved F or W are not part of the CDR3 here. Each record gives: clone size, D gene, V gene, CDR3 protein. The D gene is left open where the match is weak. The listing skips clone size in some rows; elsewhere it reads once, few, many or a size class.

clone size: once; D gene: .; V gene: TRBV4-3; CDR3 protein: ASSPGGGKKGNTEAF
clone size: .; D gene: TRBD1; V gene: TRBV6-1; CDR3 protein: ASRLTGEWDEKLF
clone size: .; D gene: TRBD1; V gene: TRBV28; CDR3 protein: ASSYTGTARYEQY
clone size: .; D gene: TRBD2; V gene: TRBV7-2; CDR3 protein: ASSSGLAKFVGGELF
clone size: .; D gene: TRBD1; V gene: TRBV19; CDR3 protein: ASSIAETGRWSNQPQH
clone size: .; D gene: .; V gene: TRBV30; CDR3 protein: AWNRRILNYGYT
clone size: .; D gene: .; V gene: TRBV6-5; CDR3 protein: ASSYRSSSGNTIY
clone size: .; D gene: TRBD1; V gene: TRBV18; CDR3 protein: ASSQDRSNQPQH
clone size: few; D gene: .; V gene: TRBV11-2; CDR3 protein: ASSLISRQNTEAF
clone size: .; D gene: .; V gene: TRBV27; CDR3 protein: ASSVREDTEAF
clone size: .; D gene: TRBD2; V gene: TRBV7-9; CDR3 protein: ASSFALAGGTSTDTQY
clone size: .; D gene: TRBD2; V gene: TRBV6-6; CDR3 protein: ASSTQAGGTYEQY
clone size: .; D gene: .; V gene: TRBV5-1; CDR3 protein: ASTGGGTGPYEQY
clone size: few; D gene: .; V gene: TRBV4-1; CDR3 protein: ASSQETATNEKLF
clone size: once; D gene: TRBD2; V gene: TRBV28; CDR3 protein: ASSRGGLETQY
clone size: .; D gene: TRBD2; V gene: TRBV5-8; CDR3 protein: ASSFSGRAPNEQF
clone size: .; D gene: TRBD2; V gene: TRBV4-1; CDR3 protein: ASTPHGRDRNEQF
clone size: .; D gene: .; V gene: TRBV6-6; CDR3 protein: ASSGGGNTIY
clone size: .; D gene: TRBD1; V gene: TRBV2; CDR3 protein: ASSKQDRGNQETQY
clone size: .; D gene: .; V gene: TRBV6-1; CDR3 protein: ASSTGSSPDQPQH
clone size: few; D gene: .; V gene: TRBV5-1; CDR3 protein: ASSLFEGGRTQY
clone size: .; D gene: .; V gene: TRBV25-1; CDR3 protein: ASSPGQNNQPQH
clone size: .; D gene: .; V gene: TRBV7-7; CDR3 protein: ASSLGSDTDTQY
clone size: .; D gene: TRBD1; V gene: TRBV6-4; CDR3 protein: ASSPGTEGNIQY
clone size: .; D gene: TRBD1; V gene: TRBV5-1; CDR3 protein: ASSRDRPNYGYT
clone size: .; D gene: TRBD2; V gene: TRBV6-1; CDR3 protein: ASSLAGVSGETQY
clone size: .; D gene: .; V gene: TRBV30; CDR3 protein: AWKLGAVSTDTQY